Each of the 7 T cell receptor beta chains below was sequenced from the same sample in a study of OX40 agonist ivuxolimab in advanced cancers. Libraries were built with the immunoSEQ multiplex PCR assay. TCRdb obtained this table from immuneACCESS and retained in-frame rearrangements with V and J assigned. These tables miss some clones; where compared with another copy, unresolved V genes account for less than half of the shortfall, and the remainder is unexplained. This sample gives roughly 62,000 clones in total; roughly nine tenths of them show up just once. Of the sample, 3% to 4% is held by the ten largest clones. The sequencing here drew on CD4+ or CD8+ T cells sorted from blood, taken in a trial of the OX40 agonist ivuxolimab. These receptors all come from an adult with an advanced solid tumor such as melanoma, head and neck, liver or kidney cancer.

The chain links TRBV7-2 to TRBJ2-7, with TRBD2 identical over 9 bases. Germline CDR1 and CDR2: SGHTA and FQGNSA. The length of the CDR3 is 15 residues. V was clipped by 6 bases and J by 2 bases; unmatched bases: 8. CDR3 sequence: CASSSIAGATYEQYF. CDR3 sequence (DNA): TGTGCCAGCAGTTCTATAGCGGGAGCGACCTACGAGCAGTACTTC.

The chain combines TRBV2 with TRBJ2-3; TRBD2 might be the D (6 bases). With 3 bases removed from V and 4 bases from J, the gap between germline ends came to 11 bases. CDR3 length: 14 amino acids. Germline V lookup: CDR1 SNHLY, CDR2 FYNNEI. Here the CDR3 reads CASSDAAGSDTQYF. In DNA form, the CDR3 reads TGTGCCAGCAGTGACGCGGCGGGGTCAGATACGCAGTATTTT. Drawing the rest from reference TRBV2 and TRBJ2-3, the complete variable domain is EPEVTQTPSHQVTQMGQEVILRCVPISNHLYFYWYRQILGQKVEFLVSFYNNEISEKSEIFDDQFSVERPDGSNFTLKIRSTKLEDSAMYFCASSDAAGSDTQYFGPGTRLTVL.

The chain links TRBV11-3 to TRBJ2-4; D may be TRBD1 (7 bases). CDR3 length: 17 residues. Trimming took 0 bases from V and 3 from J, leaving 15 bases between them. CDR1 is SGHNT, CDR2 YENEEA, per germline. The CDR3 spells CASSLDRGERVKNIQYF. As DNA, the CDR3 is TGTGCCAGCAGCTTAGACAGGGGGGAGAGGGTCAAAAACATTCAGTACTTC.

The genes are TRBV9 and TRBJ1-3; D ambiguous. In germline, CDR1 is SGDLS, CDR2 YYNGEE. The CDR3 extends over 13 amino acids. Between the trimmed V and J ends, which lost 6 bases and 0 bases, there was a span of 7 bases. In nucleotides, the CDR3 is TGTGCCAGCAAGGAATCCTCTGGAAACACCATATATTTT. This sequence encodes CASKESSGNTIYF.

The DNA of the CDR3 is TGTGCCAGCAGCCCAGGAGTGGGACTAGCGGGAGAAGAGACCCAGTACTTC. It encodes CASSPGVGLAGEETQYF. V usage is TRBV11-2 and J usage is TRBJ2-5; 14 nucleotides align to TRBD2. V lost 5 bases to trimming and J lost 3 bases; unmatched junction nucleotides: 8. The CDR3 loop spans 17 amino acids. Germline loops: CDR1 SGHAT, CDR2 FQNNGV.

V is TRBV28 and J is TRBJ2-2, with 12 nucleotides matching TRBD2. CDR3 length: 15 residues. Trimming took 6 bases from V and 8 from J; bases not matched to a gene: 7. The V gene's germline CDR1 is MDHEN and CDR2 SYDVKM. The CDR3 loop is CASRDRLAGVGELFF. As DNA, the CDR3 is TGTGCCAGCAGGGACAGACTAGCGGGAGTTGGGGAGCTGTTTTTT.

In DNA, the CDR3 is TGTGCCAGCAGTTACCGACAGTTCGCGAACACCGGGGAGCTGTTTTTT. It yields the protein CASSYRQFANTGELFF. The chain carries TRBV6-5 and TRBJ2-2; perhaps TRBD1 as D (5 bases). Trimming removed 2 bases from V and 0 bases from J, with 10 bases in between. Germline V gene lookup returns CDR1 MNHEY and CDR2 SVGAGI. The CDR3 is 16 amino acids.